Below, 3 T cell receptor beta chains from the same sample are listed, as sequenced in a study of blood T cell repertoires in COVID-19. This table comes from immunoSEQ multiplex PCR, and its TCRdb copy is limited to in-frame clones, with some not included. This table holds approximately 360,000 clones, about 90% found once. The sequenced material came from peripheral blood. Receptor source: a man between 18 and 35 years old with active or convalescent COVID-19.

This clone was seen more than once but under ten times. The CDR3 DNA sequence: TGTGCCAGCAGGACAGGGAATAATTCACCCCTCCACTTT. Translating it yields CASRTGNNSPLHF. This rearrangement joins TRBV28 to TRBJ1-6; 7 bases fit TRBD1. The V gene's germline CDR1 is MDHEN and CDR2 SYDVKM. This CDR3 comprises 13 residues. V gave up 6 bases and J gave up 5 bases; unmatched junction bases: 1. The whole variable domain, remainder taken from reference TRBV28 and TRBJ1-6, is DVKVTQSSRYLVKRTGEKVFLECVQDMDHENMFWYRQDPGLGLRLIYFSYDVKMKEKGDIPEGYSVSREKKERFSLILESASTNQTSMYLCASRTGNNSPLHFGNGTRLTVT.

The V and J genes are TRBV27 and TRBJ2-3; D perhaps matches TRBD1 (6 bases). Per germline, CDR1 MNHEY and CDR2 SMNVEV (reference sequence). The CDR3 contains 15 residues. With 0 bases removed from V and 6 bases from J, the gap between germline ends came to 13 bases. The CDR3 sequence: CASSLSITGWDTQYF. The CDR3 DNA follows: TGTGCCAGCAGTTTATCCATAACAGGGTGGGATACGCAGTATTTT.

The J gene is TRBJ1-2, the V gene TRBV9; D remains ambiguous. Germline V gene data show CDR1 as SGDLS and CDR2 as YYNGEE. V lost 0 bases, J lost 4 bases, and 13 bases lay in between. The length of the CDR3 is 15 residues. The CDR3 nucleotides read TGTGCCAGCAGCGTAGATGGAGCATCGGCCTATGGCTACACCTTC. Translated: CASSVDGASAYGYTF.